A selection of T cell receptor beta chains follows, all from one sample in a study of OX40 agonist ivuxolimab in advanced cancers. The method was immunoSEQ multiplex PCR; TCRdb's version includes in-frame clones alone and lacks a portion of them. This sample yields fewer than 90,000 clones, of which roughly 85% are seen a single time; around 3.2% belongs to the top ten. The starting material was CD4+ or CD8+ T cells sorted from blood, obtained in a trial of the OX40 agonist ivuxolimab. The source is an adult with an advanced solid tumor such as melanoma, head and neck, liver or kidney cancer. Each CDR3 is given without its conserved first and last residue. A D gene is named only where the DNA matches it firmly.

V: TRBV5-8; D: -; CDR3: ASSLSSGGIGYGYT
V: TRBV9; D: TRBD1; CDR3: ASSGTGWGTGELF
V: TRBV28; D: -; CDR3: ASGPPTGSNQPQH
V: TRBV27; D: -; CDR3: ASSLVGAANTEAF
V: TRBV6-6; D: -; CDR3: ASKDSISRAQPPA
V: TRBV15; D: -; CDR3: ATSKEPDSHEGYT
V: TRBV19; D: -; CDR3: ASSISAGRSTGELF
V: TRBV18; D: -; CDR3: ASSPNRAGELF
V: TRBV5-1; D: TRBD1; CDR3: ASSFTPGQGNYGYT
V: TRBV27; D: TRBD2; CDR3: ASSPLWTSGRASEQF
V: TRBV29-1; D: TRBD1; CDR3: SVQTGVGEQY
V: TRBV6-5; D: -; CDR3: ASSSSLSRANYGYT
V: TRBV29-1; D: -; CDR3: SAQQGISTDTQY
V: TRBV7-6; D: -; CDR3: ASSPRTDSGNTIY